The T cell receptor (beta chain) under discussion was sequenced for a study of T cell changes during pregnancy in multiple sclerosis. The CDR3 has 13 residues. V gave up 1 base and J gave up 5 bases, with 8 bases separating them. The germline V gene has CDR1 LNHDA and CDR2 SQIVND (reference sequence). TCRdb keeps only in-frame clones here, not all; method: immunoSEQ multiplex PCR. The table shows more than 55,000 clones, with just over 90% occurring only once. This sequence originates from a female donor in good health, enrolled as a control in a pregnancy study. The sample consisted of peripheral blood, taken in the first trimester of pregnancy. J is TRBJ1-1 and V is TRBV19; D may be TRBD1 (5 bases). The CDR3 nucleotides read TGTGCCAGTAGTATAGCAGGGTTGACTGAAGCTTTCTTT. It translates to CASSIAGLTEAFF.